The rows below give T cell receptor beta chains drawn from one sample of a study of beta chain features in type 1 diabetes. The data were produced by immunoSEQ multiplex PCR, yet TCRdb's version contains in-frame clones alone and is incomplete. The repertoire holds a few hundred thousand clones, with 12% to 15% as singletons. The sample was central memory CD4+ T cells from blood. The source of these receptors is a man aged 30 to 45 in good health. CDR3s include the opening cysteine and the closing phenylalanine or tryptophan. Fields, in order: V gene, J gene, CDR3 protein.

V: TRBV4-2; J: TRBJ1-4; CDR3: CASSQETLGRGEKLFF
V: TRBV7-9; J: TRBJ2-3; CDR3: CASSSTGANTDTQYF
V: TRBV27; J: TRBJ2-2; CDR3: CASSLSQAGTGELFF
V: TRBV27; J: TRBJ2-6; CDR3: CASSPRGVGVPGANVLTF
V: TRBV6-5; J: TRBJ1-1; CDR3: CASMGGQDPFF
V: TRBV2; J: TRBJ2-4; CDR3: CASSVGTENIQYF
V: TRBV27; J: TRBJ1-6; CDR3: CASSSKSSYNSPLHF
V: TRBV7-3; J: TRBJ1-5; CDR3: CASSPTDSGNQPQHF
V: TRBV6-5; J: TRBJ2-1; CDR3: CASSPSGRLYNEQFF
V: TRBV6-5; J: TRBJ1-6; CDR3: CASSSQQGTPLHF
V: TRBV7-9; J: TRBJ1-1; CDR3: CASSGTEAFF
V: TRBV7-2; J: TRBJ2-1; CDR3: CASSFGGPFDEQFF
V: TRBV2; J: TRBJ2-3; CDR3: CASRTGLGFTDTQYF
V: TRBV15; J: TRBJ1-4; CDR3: CATSRDPAGAREKLFF
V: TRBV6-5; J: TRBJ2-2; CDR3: CASSYSGRHTGELFF
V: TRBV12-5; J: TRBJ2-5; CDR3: CASGWGTLRETQYF
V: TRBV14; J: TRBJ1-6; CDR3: CASSQERGRLDSPLHF
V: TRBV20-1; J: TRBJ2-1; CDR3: CSASRAYEQFF
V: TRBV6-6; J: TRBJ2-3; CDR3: CASSPSTDTQYF
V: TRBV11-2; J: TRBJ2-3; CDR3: CASSLDSGRAIDTQYF
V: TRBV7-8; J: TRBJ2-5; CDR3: CASREQETQYF
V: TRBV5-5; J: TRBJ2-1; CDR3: CASRRSDSNYNEQFF
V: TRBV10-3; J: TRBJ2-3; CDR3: CAISRGRGGGSTDTQYF
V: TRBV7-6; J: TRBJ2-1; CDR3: CASSLELGTSGRGEQFF
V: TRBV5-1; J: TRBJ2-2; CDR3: CASSLGRALTGELFF
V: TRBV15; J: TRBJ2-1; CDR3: CATSRARGDNEQFF
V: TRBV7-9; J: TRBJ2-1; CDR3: CASSLTSVGQFF
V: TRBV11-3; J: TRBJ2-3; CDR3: CASSSGPDTQYF
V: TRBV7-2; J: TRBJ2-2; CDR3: CASSLVRGNTGELFF
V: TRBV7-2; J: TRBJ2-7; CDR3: CASSLSGGTYEQYF
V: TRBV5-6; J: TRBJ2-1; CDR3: CASSLLHNEQFF
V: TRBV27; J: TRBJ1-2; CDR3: CASSNLGQGRLYGYTF
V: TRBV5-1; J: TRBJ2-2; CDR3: CASSLALQAGELFF
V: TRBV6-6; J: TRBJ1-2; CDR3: CASCLDGYTF
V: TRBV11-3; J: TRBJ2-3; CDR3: CASSPKKQWSSTDTQYF
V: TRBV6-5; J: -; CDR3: CASSSSPGKHEQYF
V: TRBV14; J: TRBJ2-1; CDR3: CASSQSLEQFF
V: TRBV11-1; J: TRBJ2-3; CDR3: CASSSRAEGPDTQYF
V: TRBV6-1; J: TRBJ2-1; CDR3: CASSRSGTANNEQFF
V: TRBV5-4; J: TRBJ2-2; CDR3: CASSPGLADLTGELFF
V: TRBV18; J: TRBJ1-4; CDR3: CASSPRKEASLFF
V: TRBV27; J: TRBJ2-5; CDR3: CASSLEGGGSWQETQYF
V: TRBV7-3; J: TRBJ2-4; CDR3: CASSRTGAKNIQYF
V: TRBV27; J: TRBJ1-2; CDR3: CASSLSGWLNGGYTF
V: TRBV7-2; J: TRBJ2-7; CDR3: CASSQSPLTEQYF
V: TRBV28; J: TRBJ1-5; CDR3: CASRGTAGQGAGNQPQHF